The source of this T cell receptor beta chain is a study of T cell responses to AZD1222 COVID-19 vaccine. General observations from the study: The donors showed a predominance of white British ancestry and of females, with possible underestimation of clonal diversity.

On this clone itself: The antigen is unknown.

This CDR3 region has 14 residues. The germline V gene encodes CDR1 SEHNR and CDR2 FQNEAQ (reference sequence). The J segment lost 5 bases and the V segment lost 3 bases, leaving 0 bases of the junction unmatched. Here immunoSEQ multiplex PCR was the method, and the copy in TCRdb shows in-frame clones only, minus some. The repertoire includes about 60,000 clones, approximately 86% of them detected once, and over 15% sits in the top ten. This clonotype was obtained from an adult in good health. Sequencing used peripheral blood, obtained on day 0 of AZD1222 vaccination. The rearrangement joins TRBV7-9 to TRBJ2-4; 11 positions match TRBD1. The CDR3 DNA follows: TGTGCCAGCAGCTTGGGACAGGGGGAAAACATTCAGTACTTC. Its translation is CASSLGQGENIQYF.